What follows are 25 T cell receptor beta chains derived from one specimen sequenced in a study of T cell repertoires in cytomegalovirus infection. Their cognate antigens are unknown. A single record per CDR3 protein comes from TCRdb applying MiXCR to the reads. Here the sample spans around 500,000 distinct CDR3 sequences, approximately 46% being singletons. The material was cultured PBMCs, obtained from culture after CMV antigen stimulation. Receptors originate from a human donor in good health (CMV status not recorded). Some clones in this sample may be carry-over from other donors' samples.

The chain recombines TRBV7-8 with TRBJ1-4; 7 bases are a match to TRBD1. The CDR3 runs to 16 residues. The V gene's germline CDR1 is SGHVS and CDR2 FQNEAQ. V lost 4 bases, J lost 7 bases, and 12 bases stayed unmatched. CDR3 protein: CASSSRPDRVGEKLFF. The CDR3 nucleotides read TGTGCCAGCAGCTCCCGCCCCGACAGGGTTGGTGAAAAACTGTTTTTT. Variable domain in full (rest from reference TRBV7-8 and TRBJ1-4): GAGVSQSPRYKVAKRGQDVALRCDPISGHVSLFWYQQALGQGPEFLTYFQNEAQLDKSGLPSDRFFAERPEGSVSTLKIQRTQQEDSAVYLCASSSRPDRVGEKLFFGSGTQLSVL.

The chain uses TRBV6-5 and TRBJ1-6; no reliable D call. Trimming shortened V by 7 bases and J by 1 base, and 8 bases separated the two germline ends. This CDR3 has 14 amino acids. Germline-derived CDR1 and CDR2 are MNHEY and SVGAGI. CDR3 in amino acids: CASTALSYNSPLHF. The DNA of the CDR3 is TGTGCCAGCACCGCGTTATCCTATAATTCACCCCTCCACTTT.

V and J are TRBV6-1 and TRBJ2-3; perhaps TRBD1 as D (6 bases). Germline V gene data show CDR1 as MNHNS and CDR2 as SASEGT. The V end lost 2 bases, the J end lost 0 bases, and 9 bases lay between the germline ends. The CDR3 has 15 amino acids. The chain's CDR3 is CASSEWGQSTDTQYF. The DNA for the CDR3 is TGTGCCAGCAGTGAATGGGGGCAAAGCACAGATACGCAGTATTTT.

J is TRBJ2-1 and V is TRBV18; TRBD2 matches 7 bases. The CDR3 covers 14 residues. The J segment lost 5 bases and the V segment lost 0 bases, leaving 1 base of the junction unmatched. Germline CDR1 KGHSH, CDR2 LQKENI. CDR3 in amino acids: CASSPPSGNNEQFF. The CDR3 coding sequence is TGTGCCAGCTCACCACCGAGCGGGAACAATGAGCAGTTCTTC.

The J gene is TRBJ2-1, the V gene TRBV10-2; TRBD2 agrees at 9 bases. Germline CDR1 is WSHSY and CDR2 is SAAADI. Trimming removed 6 bases from V and 7 bases from J; junction bases left unmatched: 4. This CDR3 region has 13 residues. The DNA for the CDR3 is TGCGCCAGCAGCAAGCTAGCGGGAAATGAGCAGTTCTTC. Translating it yields CASSKLAGNEQFF.

The CDR3: CASSYQRATDTQYF. In DNA, the CDR3 is TGTGCCAGCAGTTACCAGCGGGCCACAGATACGCAGTATTTT. The V call is TRBV6-6, the J call TRBJ2-3, with TRBD2 as a possible D gene (6 bases). CDR1 and CDR2 from the germline V gene are MNHNY and SVGAGI (reference sequence). The CDR3 runs to 14 residues. V was clipped by 2 bases and J by 2 bases, with 8 bases between them.

The J gene is TRBJ2-7, the V gene TRBV12-3 or TRBV12-4; 8 bases match TRBD2. V dropped 5 bases and J dropped 6; count of bases not matched to a gene: 12. The CDR3 spans 15 residues. The CDR3 nucleotides read TGTGCCAGCAGTCCGGGACTAGGACTACTAGGCGAGCAGTACTTC. Its protein is CASSPGLGLLGEQYF.

In its sample, this clonotype was seen a few times. The chain links TRBV7-8 to TRBJ2-5, with D hard to call. Germline V gene sequence: CDR1 SGHVS, CDR2 FQNEAQ. Trimming pared 3 bases from V and 0 bases from J, leaving 14 bases between. The CDR3 has 16 amino acids. Here the CDR3 DNA reads TGTGCCAGCAGCTTCGGGCTAGAATTTGACCAAGAGACCCAGTACTTC. Protein: CASSFGLEFDQETQYF.

V and J are TRBV12-3 or TRBV12-4 and TRBJ1-6; D ambiguous. Trimming removed 1 base from V and 13 bases from J, with 14 bases in between. This CDR3 has 14 amino acids. The CDR3: CASSLGLYNLPLHF. The DNA of the CDR3 is TGTGCCAGCAGTTTAGGGCTCTATAATTTGCCCCTCCACTTT.

This chain joins TRBV7-2 and TRBJ2-2; tentatively, D is TRBD1 (6 bases). The CDR3 totals 14 residues. Between the trimmed V and J ends, which lost 4 bases and 2 bases, there was a span of 8 bases. The germline V gene encodes CDR1 SGHTA and CDR2 FQGNSA. The CDR3 sequence: CASSWDTNTGELFF. The CDR3 DNA reads as TGTGCCAGCAGCTGGGACACCAACACCGGGGAGCTGTTTTTT.

The chain has TRBV7-2 and TRBJ2-1; D is perhaps TRBD2 (5 bases). CDR3 length equals 15 residues. The V gene lost 2 bases and the J gene lost 2 bases, with 10 bases spanning the gap. In germline, CDR1 is SGHTA, CDR2 FQGNSA. The CDR3 coding sequence is TGTGCCAGCAGCTTAATCAGCGGCCCCTACAATGAGCAGTTCTTC. It codes for CASSLISGPYNEQFF.

This clonotype appeared a few times. CDR3 amino acids: CASSSTGQWGAEAFF. DNA for the CDR3: TGTGCCAGCAGCAGTACGGGACAGTGGGGCGCTGAAGCTTTCTTT. The chain carries TRBV7-2 and TRBJ1-1, with 7 positions matching TRBD1. The germline gives CDR1 SGHTA, CDR2 FQGNSA. V trimming: 5 bases; J trimming: 6 bases; junction bases outside the gene matches: 12. This CDR3 has 15 amino acids.

The genes are TRBV20-1 and TRBJ2-4; D uncertain. In germline, CDR1 is DFQATT, CDR2 SNEGSKA (reference sequence). Trimming took off 6 bases at V and 0 bases at J, with 9 bases between the two ends. The length of the CDR3 is 13 residues. The CDR3 nucleotides read TGCAGTGCCCCTGCGGCAGCCAAAAACATTCAGTACTTC. This sequence encodes CSAPAAAKNIQYF.

The chain couples TRBV5-4 to TRBJ2-4; 8 bases agree with TRBD2. Trimming removed 3 bases from V and 3 bases from J; junction bases left unmatched: 14. This CDR3 contains 18 residues. CDR1 and CDR2 from the germline V gene are SGHNT and YYREEE (reference sequence). The CDR3 reads CASSSAGTSGFGKNIQYF. The CDR3 coding sequence is TGTGCCAGCAGCTCTGCCGGGACTAGTGGGTTCGGCAAAAACATTCAGTACTTC.

CDR3 in amino acids: CSARAPDAETQYF. The CDR3 nucleotides are TGCAGTGCTAGAGCCCCCGACGCGGAGACCCAGTACTTC. The chain carries TRBV20-1 and TRBJ2-5; no firm D call. CDR1 and CDR2 from the germline V gene are DFQATT and SNEGSKA (reference sequence). V lost 1 base to trimming and J lost 5 bases, with 11 bases between them. CDR3 size: 13 residues.

The chain carries TRBV28 and TRBJ2-3; 7 nucleotides align to TRBD2. V gave up 3 bases and J gave up 3 bases; unmatched junction bases: 3. CDR1 MDHEN and CDR2 SYDVKM come from the germline V gene. This CDR3 region has 14 residues. The CDR3 region is CASSFAAGTDTQYF. The CDR3 DNA reads TGTGCCAGCAGTTTCGCAGCGGGAACAGATACGCAGTATTTT.

This chain joins TRBV20-1 and TRBJ2-7, with D perhaps TRBD1 or TRBD2 (5 bases each). Germline CDR1 reads DFQATT; CDR2 reads SNEGSKA (reference sequence). The CDR3 is made up of 12 amino acids. Trimming stripped 7 bases from V and 5 bases from J, with 15 bases between. CDR3 region: CSVRGAVHEQYF. The CDR3 DNA is TGCAGTGTTCGGGGCGCAGTCCACGAGCAGTACTTC.

The chain carries TRBV6-1 and TRBJ2-3; D is undetermined. This CDR3 spans 12 amino acids. The germline gives CDR1 MNHNS, CDR2 SASEGT. Deletions cut 8 bases from V and 0 bases from J, with 6 bases between. The CDR3 DNA sequence: TGTGCCAGCTGCGGTAGCACAGATACGCAGTATTTT. Protein product: CASCGSTDTQYF.

V is TRBV5-5 and J is TRBJ2-3; tentatively, D is TRBD1 (5 bases). V was shortened by 3 bases and J by 1 base, with 9 bases between the two germline ends. Germline loops: CDR1 SGHKS, CDR2 YYEKEE (reference sequence). The CDR3 covers 14 residues. Here the CDR3 DNA reads TGTGCCAGCAGCTACGGACACGGCACAGATACGCAGTATTTT. Translation gives CASSYGHGTDTQYF.

This clonotype was detected a few times. As DNA, the CDR3 is TGTGCCAACCGACAGGGACCTCAAGAGACCCAGTACTTC. Translation gives CANRQGPQETQYF. The chain combines TRBV10-3 with TRBJ2-5; TRBD1 agrees at 7 bases. The CDR3 contains 13 residues. V shed 10 bases, J shed 2 bases, and the junction held 7 bases outside the gene matches. Germline loops: CDR1 ENHRY, CDR2 SYGVKD.

This clonotype is a singleton in its sample. V gene TRBV12-3 or TRBV12-4 combines with J gene TRBJ2-2; 10 nucleotides agree with TRBD1. Trimming cost V 6 bases and J 1 base; bases outside gene matches: 5. This CDR3 is built from 16 residues. CDR3 in DNA: TGTGCCAGCAGCCTGAGGGACAGGGGGAACACCGGGGAGCTGTTTTTT. Its protein product is CASSLRDRGNTGELFF.

The V call is TRBV12-3 or TRBV12-4, the J call TRBJ1-1; no firm D call. V was shortened by 6 bases and J by 5 bases, with 25 bases between the two germline ends. The CDR3 runs to 17 residues. CDR3 DNA: TGTGCCAGCAGCCTCGGTGGAACAAAGGCAAGATCAACTGAAGCTTTCTTT. It yields the protein CASSLGGTKARSTEAFF.

This chain links TRBV27 with TRBJ2-1, with D possibly TRBD1 on 6 matching bases. Germline V CDR1 and CDR2: MNHEY, SMNVEV (reference sequence). The CDR3 has 14 residues. With 1 base removed from V and 6 bases from J, the gap between germline ends came to 10 bases. The CDR3 DNA sequence: TGTGCCAGCAGTTTATGGGGGCGCCCCAATGAGCAGTTCTTC. It translates to CASSLWGRPNEQFF.

This chain connects TRBV7-9 to TRBJ1-5; the match to TRBD1 covers 11 bases. Trimming removed 3 bases from V and 6 bases from J; junction bases left unmatched: 10. The CDR3 sequence is 17 residues long. Per the germline V gene, CDR1 is SEHNR and CDR2 is FQNEAQ (reference sequence). The CDR3 loop reads CASSFGQGARFGQPQHF. CDR3 DNA: TGTGCCAGCAGCTTCGGACAGGGGGCGCGATTTGGTCAGCCCCAGCATTTT.

The genes are TRBV7-9 and TRBJ2-7; 8 nucleotides match TRBD2. J lost 3 bases, V lost 4 bases, and 11 bases had no gene match. This CDR3 region has 16 residues. Germline CDR1 is SEHNR and CDR2 is FQNEAQ (reference sequence). Here the CDR3 DNA reads TGTGCCAGCAGCTGGGGTAGCGGGACGGGGGACTACGAGCAGTACTTC. It codes for CASSWGSGTGDYEQYF.